A selection of T cell receptor beta chains follows, all from one sample in a study of identifying expanded T cells in peripheral blood. TCRdb keeps only in-frame clones here, not all; method: immunoSEQ multiplex PCR. This table holds roughly 100,000 clones, around nine tenths found once. Sequenced: blood. These receptor sequences come from a person aged 18 to 75 in good health. CDR3s include the opening cysteine and the closing phenylalanine or tryptophan. Fields, in order: CDR3 protein, CDR3 DNA, V gene, D gene, clone size, J gene. A D gene is named only where the DNA matches it firmly. Some rows mark clone size as missing; the rest say once, few, many or name a class of expanded clone.

CDR3aa: CASSGVAGALNEQFF
CDR3nt: TGTGCCAGCAGCGGAGTAGCGGGAGCGCTCAATGAGCAGTTCTTC
v_gene: TRBV7-9
d_gene: TRBD2
abundance: -
j_gene: TRBJ2-1

CDR3aa: CASSLQGASGANVLTF
CDR3nt: TGTGCCAGCAGCTTACAGGGGGCCTCTGGGGCCAACGTCCTGACTTTC
v_gene: TRBV7-3
d_gene: TRBD1
abundance: -
j_gene: TRBJ2-6

CDR3aa: CSVDRQGGTEAFF
CDR3nt: TGCAGCGTTGATAGACAGGGAGGCACTGAAGCTTTCTTT
v_gene: TRBV29-1
d_gene: TRBD1
abundance: -
j_gene: TRBJ1-1

CDR3aa: CASSYWSTGELFF
CDR3nt: TGTGCCAGCAGTTACTGGAGCACCGGGGAGCTGTTTTTT
v_gene: TRBV6-5
d_gene: -
abundance: -
j_gene: TRBJ2-2

CDR3aa: CASSLRTSPTRTETQYF
CDR3nt: TGCGCCAGCAGCTTAAGGACGAGCCCGACCCGAACGGAGACCCAGTACTTC
v_gene: TRBV5-1
d_gene: -
abundance: -
j_gene: TRBJ2-5

CDR3aa: CASRVAGGGSDTQYF
CDR3nt: TGTGCCAGCAGAGTAGCGGGGGGCGGATCAGATACGCAGTATTTT
v_gene: TRBV6-1
d_gene: TRBD2
abundance: -
j_gene: TRBJ2-3

CDR3aa: CASSPTVAASSGANVLTF
CDR3nt: TGTGCCAGCAGCCCCACCGTCGCAGCCAGCTCTGGGGCCAACGTCCTGACTTTC
v_gene: TRBV7-6
d_gene: -
abundance: -
j_gene: TRBJ2-6

CDR3aa: CAAASGGTSTDTQYF
CDR3nt: TGTGCAGCAGCCTCCGGGGGTACTAGCACAGATACGCAGTATTTT
v_gene: TRBV5-4
d_gene: -
abundance: once
j_gene: TRBJ2-3

CDR3aa: CASSSGEGANTGELFF
CDR3nt: TGTGCCAGCAGCTCAGGGGAGGGGGCAAACACCGGGGAGCTGTTTTTT
v_gene: TRBV5-8
d_gene: -
abundance: -
j_gene: TRBJ2-2

CDR3aa: CASSLRQGASRYEQYF
CDR3nt: TGTGCCAGCAGTTTACGACAGGGGGCGAGCAGGTACGAGCAGTACTTC
v_gene: TRBV27
d_gene: TRBD1
abundance: -
j_gene: TRBJ2-7

CDR3aa: CATFRDTEAFF
CDR3nt: TGTGCCACCTTCCGGGACACTGAAGCTTTCTTT
v_gene: TRBV6-5
d_gene: -
abundance: -
j_gene: TRBJ1-1

CDR3aa: CASTQGPNQPQHF
CDR3nt: TGTGCCAGCACCCAGGGCCCTAATCAGCCCCAGCATTTT
v_gene: TRBV28
d_gene: -
abundance: -
j_gene: TRBJ1-5

CDR3aa: CASSLMGGQGITGELFF
CDR3nt: TGTGCCAGCAGCTTAATGGGAGGACAGGGGATTACCGGGGAGCTGTTTTTT
v_gene: TRBV11-1
d_gene: TRBD1
abundance: -
j_gene: TRBJ2-2

CDR3aa: CASSLEWTSGWGTDTQYF
CDR3nt: TGTGCCAGCAGCTTGGAGTGGACTAGCGGATGGGGCACAGATACGCAGTATTTT
v_gene: TRBV5-5
d_gene: TRBD2
abundance: -
j_gene: TRBJ2-3

CDR3aa: CASSLFGRAAYNEQFF
CDR3nt: TGTGCCAGCAGCTTATTTGGGCGGGCCGCCTACAATGAGCAGTTCTTC
v_gene: TRBV7-8
d_gene: -
abundance: -
j_gene: TRBJ2-1

CDR3aa: CAWSVLGQYTGELFF
CDR3nt: TGTGCCTGGAGTGTGTTGGGACAGTACACCGGGGAGCTGTTTTTT
v_gene: TRBV30
d_gene: TRBD1
abundance: -
j_gene: TRBJ2-2

CDR3aa: CAWNVRETQYF
CDR3nt: TGTGCCTGGAACGTACGAGAGACCCAGTACTTC
v_gene: TRBV30
d_gene: -
abundance: -
j_gene: TRBJ2-5

CDR3aa: CASSRTDTQYF
CDR3nt: TGTGCCAGCAGCCGCACAGATACGCAGTATTTT
v_gene: TRBV9
d_gene: -
abundance: -
j_gene: TRBJ2-3